This TCR beta chain was recorded in a study of T cells of healthy individuals (dated by TCRdb to between 2018 and 2020). The library relied on 5' RACE. For sequencing, an Illumina MiSeq was employed. TCRdb redid the processing of the public reads, applying fastp at Q25 and MiXCR, and retained in-frame beta chains. A single entry per CDR3 protein holds the most common genes and DNA from its merged rows. The sample data list 53,000 or so distinct CDR3 sequences, and roughly 14% of these were observed just once. The top ten constitute about 16% of the sample. The germline V gene yields SGHDT for CDR1 and YYEEEE for CDR2. The CDR3 measures 21 amino acids from cysteine to phenylalanine. This entry keeps only the CDR3 DNA: 63 bases, framed from base 1. Trimmed from V: 1 base; trimmed from J: 0 bases; junction bases lacking a gene match: 15. Concerning this clonotype itself: Its antigen remains unidentified. No base qualities exist here, and no much larger clone lies one base off it.

The chain is made from TRBV5-6 and TRBJ2-4; 11 junctional bases match TRBD2. The TCR sequence derives from a human donor in good health. The bases are TGTGCCAGCAGCTTGCGCTTTTGGACTAGCGGGTCTACCTTAGCCAAAAACATTCAGTACTTC. This gives the protein CASSLRFWTSGSTLAKNIQYF.